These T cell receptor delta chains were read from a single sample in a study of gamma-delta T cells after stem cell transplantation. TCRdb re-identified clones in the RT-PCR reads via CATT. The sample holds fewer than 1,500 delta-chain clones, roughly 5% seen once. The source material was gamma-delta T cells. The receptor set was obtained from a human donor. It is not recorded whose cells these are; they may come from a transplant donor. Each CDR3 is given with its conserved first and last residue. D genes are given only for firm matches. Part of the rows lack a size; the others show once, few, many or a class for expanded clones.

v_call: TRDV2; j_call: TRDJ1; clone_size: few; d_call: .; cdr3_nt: TGTGCCTGTGACACGGCTGGGGAAATCTCCTGGGACACCGATAAACTCATCTTT; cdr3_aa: CACDTAGEISWDTDKLIF
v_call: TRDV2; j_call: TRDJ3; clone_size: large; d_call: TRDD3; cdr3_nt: TGTGCCTGTGACATGACTGGGGGCGTCTCCTGGGACACCCGACAGATGTTTTTC; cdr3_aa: CACDMTGGVSWDTRQMFF
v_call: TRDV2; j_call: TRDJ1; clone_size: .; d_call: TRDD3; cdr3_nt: TGTGCCTGTGACGCGCTGGGGGATAAAGAGGGGTACACCGATAAACTCATCTTT; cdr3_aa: CACDALGDKEGYTDKLIF
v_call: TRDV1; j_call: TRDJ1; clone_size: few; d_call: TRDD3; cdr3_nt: TGTGCTCTTGGGGAAAGCCCCATATCTTATTACTGGGGGATCAGGGGCACCGATAAACTCATCTTT; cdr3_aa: CALGESPISYYWGIRGTDKLIF
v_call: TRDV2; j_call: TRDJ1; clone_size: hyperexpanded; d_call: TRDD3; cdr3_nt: TGTGCCTGTGACACCCTCGGGGCACTGGGGGACTCCCTCGCAGTAAAACTCATCTTT; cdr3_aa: CACDTLGALGDSLAVKLIF
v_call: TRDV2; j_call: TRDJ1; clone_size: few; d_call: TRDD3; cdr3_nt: TGTGCCTGTGACCCCTTACTGGGGGATACCCTCCGACTCATCTTT; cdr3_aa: CACDPLLGDTLRLIF
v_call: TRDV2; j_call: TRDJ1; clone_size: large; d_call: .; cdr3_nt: TGTGCCTGTGACTCACTAACTTCTGAGTCCCCGGGGGACTCCGCGACCGATAAACTCATCTTT; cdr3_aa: CACDSLTSESPGDSATDKLIF
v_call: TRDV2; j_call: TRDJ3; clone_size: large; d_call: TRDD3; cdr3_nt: TGTGCCTGTGACACCGTACTGGGGGATACGCAGACGCCCTCCACCCGACAGATGTTTTTC; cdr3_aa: CACDTVLGDTQTPSTRQMFF
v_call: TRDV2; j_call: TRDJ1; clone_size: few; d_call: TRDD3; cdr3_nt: TGTGCCTGTGACACCTTAGGTCTTACTGGGGGAGCCCACGCCGAAAAACTCATCTTT; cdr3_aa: CACDTLGLTGGAHAEKLIF
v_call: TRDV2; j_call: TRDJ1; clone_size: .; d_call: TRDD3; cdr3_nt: TGTGCCTGTGATATATTAACTGGGGGAGATCGCGGCGGCGGATATTCAACGTACACCGATAAACTCATCTTT; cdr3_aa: CACDILTGGDRGGGYSTYTDKLIF
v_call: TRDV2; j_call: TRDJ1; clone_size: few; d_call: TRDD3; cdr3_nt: TGTGCCTGTGACTCCCTGGCTACTGGGGGATACGGGTACACCGATAAACTCATCTTT; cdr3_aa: CACDSLATGGYGYTDKLIF
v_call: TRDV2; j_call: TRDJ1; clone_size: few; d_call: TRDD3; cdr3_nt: TGTGCCTGTGACACCGTAGGTGGGGGATTAGACACCGATAAACTCATCTTT; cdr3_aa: CACDTVGGGLDTDKLIF
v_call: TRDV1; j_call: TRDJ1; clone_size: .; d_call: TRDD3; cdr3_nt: TGTGCTCTTGGGGAAGTCATGGTAACCTTCCTCCCCTACTGGGGGACCTTGCCAGAGAGGTGGAGGGACACCGATAAACTCATCTTT; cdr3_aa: CALGEVMVTFLPYWGTLPERWRDTDKLIF
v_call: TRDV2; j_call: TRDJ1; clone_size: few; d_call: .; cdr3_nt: TGTGCCTGTGACACCTTGGGGACCAGGCGCACCGATAAACTCATCTTT; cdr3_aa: CACDTLGTRRTDKLIF
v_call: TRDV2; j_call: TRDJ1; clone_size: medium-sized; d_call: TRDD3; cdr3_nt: TGTGCCTGTGACACCCTGGGGGATTACGATAAACTCATCTTT; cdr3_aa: CACDTLGDYDKLIF
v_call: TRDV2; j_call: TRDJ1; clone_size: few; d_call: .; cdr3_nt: TGTGCCTGTGACTCCCTTGCGTCTGGCGATACAGTCCCCTACACCGATAAACTCATCTTT; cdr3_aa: CACDSLASGDTVPYTDKLIF
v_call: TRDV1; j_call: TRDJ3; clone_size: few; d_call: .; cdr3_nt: TGTGCTCTTGGGGAACCGAGTGGGGGGACCTGGGACACCCGACAGATGTTTTTC; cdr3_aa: CALGEPSGGTWDTRQMFF
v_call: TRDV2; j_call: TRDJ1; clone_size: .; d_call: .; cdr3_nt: TGTGCCTGTGACACCGTTGGGTCGAAAGGTGGTAAACTCATCTTT; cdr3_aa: CACDTVGSKGGKLIF
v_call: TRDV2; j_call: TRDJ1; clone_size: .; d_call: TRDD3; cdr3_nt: TGTGCCTGTGACACCGCGGCTGGGGGACACAAGACTCACACCGATAAACTCATCTTT; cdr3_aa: CACDTAAGGHKTHTDKLIF
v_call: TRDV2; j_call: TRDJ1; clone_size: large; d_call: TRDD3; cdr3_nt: TGTGCCTGTGACACCTTAGGTCTTACTGGGGGAGCCCACACCGATAAACTCATCTTT; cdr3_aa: CACDTLGLTGGAHTDKLIF
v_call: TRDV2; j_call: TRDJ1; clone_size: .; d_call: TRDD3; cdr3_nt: TGTGCCTGTGACACCATGAGTACTGGGGGACATAAGTACACCGATAAACTCATCTTT; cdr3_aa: CACDTMSTGGHKYTDKLIF
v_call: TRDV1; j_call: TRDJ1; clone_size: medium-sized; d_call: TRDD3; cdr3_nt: TGTGCTCTTGGGCTTACCTGGGCAACTGGGGATATTCCAGGATCGTGGACCGATAAACTCATCTTT; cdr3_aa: CALGLTWATGDIPGSWTDKLIF